This T cell receptor beta chain was identified in a study of memory CD4+ T cells and cytomegalovirus serostatus. Single viable CD3+CD4+CD8-CD45RO+ cells were sorted as the memory CD4+ T cells. Donors' CMV status reflects serum IgG against pp150, pp28, p38, p52. Sequencing was performed with immunoSEQ multiplex PCR; in TCRdb, only in-frame clones are kept and a portion is missing. The sample lists over 35,000 clones, around 78% occurring once. This CDR3 is built from 13 residues. Germline V gives CDR1 SGHRS, CDR2 YFSETQ. The V end was cut by 4 bases, the J end by 9 bases, with 16 bases between. The sequence was obtained from an adult in good health and CMV-seronegative. This chain links TRBV5-1 with TRBJ1-2; D might be TRBD1 (6 bases). The sample comprised memory CD4+ T cells from blood. The CDR3 DNA is TGCGCCAGCAGCCTGGTGGGGGGCAGAAGCTACACCTTC. Amino acids: CASSLVGGRSYTF.